This T cell receptor beta chain was found in a study of early T cells in non-severe SARS-CoV-2 infection. In the study overall: Unsorted whole-blood RNA was sequenced in bulk, leaving chains unpaired.

Study results and caveats: Sequences matched to VDJdb favored anti-spike CD8 responses, while private and CD4 specificities were missed.

The V gene's germline CDR1 is SGDLS and CDR2 YYNGEE. The CDR3 runs 15 residues. Germline trimming cut 0 bases from V and 3 bases from J; bases unmatched to any gene: 6. Individual cDNA molecules were tagged with unique molecular identifiers, the study reported. TCRdb recomputed calls from the 5' RACE reads with MiXCR, one row per CDR3 protein. The table includes about 83,000 distinct CDR3 sequences, about 12% detected once. This clonotype was seen more than once but under ten times. What it binds is unknown. Sequencing input: whole blood. The source is an adult who was a healthcare worker with PCR-confirmed SARS-CoV-2 infection or an uninfected control (not recorded which). The rearrangement links TRBV9 to TRBJ2-7; TRBD2 aligns across 7 bases. The CDR3 DNA follows: TGTGCCAGCAGCGTAGGGTCTAGCGGTAACTACGAGCAGTACTTC. It yields the protein CASSVGSSGNYEQYF.